Listed below are T cell receptor beta chains from one sample, sequenced in a study of blood T cells in healthy people across ages. One entry per CDR3 protein results from TCRdb running MiXCR on the 5' RACE reads. In the table there are over 1,500,000 distinct CDR3 sequences, approximately 40% of which are singletons. Sequencing was performed on blood. These receptors were taken from a human donor in good health. Both conserved end residues are part of each CDR3. D genes are given only for firm matches. The listing skips clone size in some rows; elsewhere it reads once, few, many or a size class.

>-|TRBJ1-2|TRBV5-1|many
TGCGCCAGCAGCTCGGACAGAACTAACTATGGCTACACCTTC
CASSSDRTNYGYTF
>TRBD1|TRBJ2-1|TRBV11-3|-
TGTGCCAGCAGTCACATACTTGGGACAGGGGTTCTCAATGAGCAGTTCTTC
CASSHILGTGVLNEQFF
>-|TRBJ2-6|TRBV4-3|-
TGCGCCAGCAGCCAAGGCGGGGCCCTCACTGGGGCCAACGTCCTGACTTTC
CASSQGGALTGANVLTF
>-|TRBJ1-3|TRBV20-1|once
TGCAGTGCGATAGGCCCGGGAAACGCCATATATTTT
CSAIGPGNAIYF
>-|TRBJ2-1|TRBV6-2/TRBV6-3|-
TGTGCCAGCAGTTACTCGAGTAGGGCGACGCTACCAAACATTCAGTTCTTC
CASSYSSRATLPNIQFF
>-|TRBJ2-7|TRBV7-8|-
TGTGCCAGCAGCTTAGAATCTAACCCGGGTTGCGAGCAGTACTTC
CASSLESNPGCEQYF
>-|TRBJ1-2|TRBV2|-
TGTGCCAGCAGGATCGATGGGCAGAGTGGTGGCTACACCTTC
CASRIDGQSGGYTF
>-|TRBJ1-1|TRBV5-1|-
TGCGCCAGCAGCAGTGGGGGGGGACTACACACTGAAGCTTTCTTT
CASSSGGGLHTEAFF
>TRBD1|TRBJ2-5|TRBV28|few
TGTGCCAGCAGCAAACAGGGGTACCAAGAGACCCAGTACTTC
CASSKQGYQETQYF
>TRBD1|TRBJ2-3|TRBV7-2|-
TGTGCCAGCAGGGGGACAGGGGCAGATACGCAGTATTTT
CASRGTGADTQYF
>-|TRBJ1-2|TRBV7-8|-
TGTGCCAGCAGCCCGGTACTGGCGGGCTACACCTTC
CASSPVLAGYTF
>-|TRBJ2-1|TRBV10-3|-
TGTGCCATCAGTGAACGAGCGGGGACATACAATGAGCAGTTCTTC
CAISERAGTYNEQFF
>-|TRBJ1-2|TRBV27|few
TGTGCCAGCAGTTTATTATATTCGGGCACCAACTATGGCTACACCTTC
CASSLLYSGTNYGYTF
>-|TRBJ2-7|TRBV5-6|-
TGTGCCGGCAGCTTGCAGGGTCCCTACGAGCAGTACTTC
CAGSLQGPYEQYF
>-|TRBJ2-7|TRBV10-3|few
TGTGCCATCAGTGACCTAGGAGCGGGCTCCTACGAGCAGTACTTC
CAISDLGAGSYEQYF
>TRBD1|TRBJ2-5|TRBV29-1|few
TGCAGCGGGCTCTTTCGGGACAGGGGTATAGGGACCCAGTACTTC
CSGLFRDRGIGTQYF
>-|TRBJ1-2|TRBV7-2|-
TGTGCCAGTAGCTTAGTTAGGCAGCGGGGCTACACCTTC
CASSLVRQRGYTF
>-|TRBJ2-5|TRBV3-1|-
TGTGCCAGCAGCCAAGATGGTATGACAGGCCAAGAGACCCAGTACTTC
CASSQDGMTGQETQYF
>TRBD1|TRBJ1-5|TRBV5-5|-
TGTGCCAGCAGCTTTGGGAGGGGGCAGACCTATCGCAATCAGCCCCAGCATTTT
CASSFGRGQTYRNQPQHF
>-|TRBJ1-5|TRBV4-1|-
TGCGCCAGCAGCATCCGGGACGTCAATCAGCCCCAGCATTTT
CASSIRDVNQPQHF
>-|TRBJ1-2|TRBV6-5|-
TGTGCCAGCTATTCGTCCGATGGCTACACCTTC
CASYSSDGYTF
>-|TRBJ2-1|TRBV20-1|few
TGCAGTGCTATGGAGAGGGGGGTGGGTGAGCAGTTCTTC
CSAMERGVGEQFF
>TRBD2|TRBJ2-3|TRBV5-1|few
TGCACCAGCAGCTTGGAGCGGGGGAGCACAGATACGCAGTATTTT
CTSSLERGSTDTQYF
>-|TRBJ2-5|TRBV2|few
TGTGCCAGCAGTGGAACTACAGGGCGGGAGACCCAGTACTTC
CASSGTTGRETQYF
>-|TRBJ1-1|TRBV11-2|-
TGTGCCAGCAGCTTCTTTGTAGGGGCGACTGAAGCTTTCTTT
CASSFFVGATEAFF
>-|TRBJ1-6|TRBV20-1|few
TGCAGTGCTAGAGAGTCCCGAGGAACCTATAATTCACCCCCCCACTTT
CSARESRGTYNSPPHF
>-|TRBJ2-7|TRBV7-9|-
TGTGCCAGCAGCGCGGGACTGAGCTACGAGCAGTACTTC
CASSAGLSYEQYF
>-|TRBJ2-7|TRBV12-3/TRBV12-4|-
TGTGCCAGCAGTGACGCAGGGGGGAGCTCCTACGAGCAGTACTTC
CASSDAGGSSYEQYF
>TRBD2|TRBJ2-5|TRBV28|-
TGTGCCAGCAGTTTCGGGACTAGCGGGGCAGGGGAGACCCAGTACTTC
CASSFGTSGAGETQYF
>-|TRBJ2-4|TRBV6-5|few
TGTGCCAGCAGTTACGAAGGGACCGAACTAGCCAAAAACATTCAGTACTTC
CASSYEGTELAKNIQYF
>TRBD1|TRBJ1-2|TRBV10-3|-
TGTGCCATCAGGGGGACAGGGGACTATGGCTACACCTTC
CAIRGTGDYGYTF
>-|TRBJ2-7|TRBV3-1|few
TGTGCCAGCAGCCAGAGACGGACAGCCTACGAGCAGTACTTC
CASSQRRTAYEQYF
>-|TRBJ2-7|TRBV9|-
TGTGCCAGCAGCGCCCTGACAGGTTCCTACGAGCAGTACTTC
CASSALTGSYEQYF
>TRBD2|TRBJ2-7|TRBV6-2/TRBV6-3|few
TGTGCCAGCAGTCCCGCGGGGACTAACGGGCCCTACGAGCAGTACTTC
CASSPAGTNGPYEQYF
>TRBD1|TRBJ1-2|TRBV20-1|-
TGCAGTGCGAGGGACAGGGGTCGTGGTGTGGATGGCTACACCTTC
CSARDRGRGVDGYTF